Following are 28 T cell receptor beta chains from one sample sequenced in a study of T cell changes during pregnancy in multiple sclerosis. Using immunoSEQ multiplex PCR, the repertoire was profiled, and TCRdb retains in-frame clones only, with some absent. The table includes about 55,000 clones, 90% to 95% detected once. The sample here was CD8+ T cells from peripheral blood mononuclear cells, taken in the third trimester of pregnancy. The receptors derive from a female donor with multiple sclerosis, enrolled in a pregnancy study.

The table lists this clone with a count of one. The chain uses TRBV4-1 and TRBJ2-5; possible D gene TRBD2, 6 bases. CDR3 length: 14 amino acids. Between the trimmed V and J ends, which lost 2 bases and 5 bases, there was a span of 12 bases. In germline, CDR1 is MGHRA, CDR2 YSYEKL. DNA of the CDR3: TGCGCCAGCAGCCAATTAAGTGGGAGGGAGACCCAGTACTTC. It encodes CASSQLSGRETQYF.

V gene TRBV11-2 combines with J gene TRBJ1-3; D gene ambiguous. V was shortened by 3 bases and J by 4 bases, with 4 bases between the two germline ends. The CDR3 totals 12 residues. Germline V lookup: CDR1 SGHAT, CDR2 FQNNGV. The CDR3 reads CASSLSGNTIYF. The DNA of the CDR3 is TGTGCCAGCAGCTTGTCAGGAAACACCATATATTTT.

The gene calls are TRBV27 and TRBJ1-1; D is uncertain. The CDR3 runs 15 residues. V was trimmed by 2 bases and J by 0 bases, leaving 10 bases between them. Germline CDR1 and CDR2: MNHEY and SMNVEV (reference sequence). CDR3 in DNA: TGTGCCAGCAGTTTAGAGGCGGCGTTGAACACTGAAGCTTTCTTT. Translation: CASSLEAALNTEAFF.

The chain employs TRBV19 and TRBJ1-2, with D perhaps matching TRBD1 (5 bases). Germline V gene data show CDR1 as LNHDA and CDR2 as SQIVND (reference sequence). CDR3 length: 17 amino acids. With 7 bases removed from V and 3 bases from J, the gap between germline ends came to 24 bases. The CDR3 reads CASKGILREHRDYGYTF. For the CDR3, the DNA is TGTGCCAGTAAGGGGATCCTCCGGGAGCACCGAGACTATGGCTACACCTTC. The full variable domain, in which reference TRBV19 and TRBJ1-2 provide the parts outside the CDR3, is DGGITQSPKYLFRKEGQNVTLSCEQNLNHDAMYWYRQDPGQGLRLIYYSQIVNDFQKGDIAEGYSVSREKKESFPLTVTSAQKNPTAFYLCASKGILREHRDYGYTFGSGTRLTVV.

This chain links TRBV7-8 with TRBJ2-7, with D possibly matching TRBD1 (6 bases). Trimming took 2 bases from V and 4 from J, leaving 15 bases between them. Germline CDR1 reads SGHVS; CDR2 reads FQNEAQ. This CDR3 region has 15 residues. The DNA of the CDR3 is TGTGCCAGCAGCTTATACGGGACAACCGGGTACGAGCAGTACTTC. It encodes CASSLYGTTGYEQYF.

The rearrangement joins TRBV13 to TRBJ2-1, with 9 nucleotides matching TRBD2. This CDR3 has 15 residues. Trimming at V came to 7 bases and at J to 3 bases, leaving 7 bases not matched to a gene. CDR1 is PRHDT and CDR2 is FYEKMQ in the germline V gene (reference sequence). The CDR3 DNA sequence: TGTGCCAGCACCCTTAGCGGGAGTGTCTACAATGAGCAGTTCTTC. Translating it yields CASTLSGSVYNEQFF.

The count of this clone is one. The J gene is TRBJ2-7, the V gene TRBV21-1; the tabulated D call, TRBD2, remains unverified against the DNA. TRBV21-1 is noted as a pseudogene. The CDR3 spans 16 residues. CDR3 DNA sequence: TGTGCCAGCAGCAAAGCGTCAGCGGGACTGACCTACGAGCAGTACTTC. It is translated as CASSKASAGLTYEQYF.

V is TRBV11-2 and J is TRBJ2-2, with D possibly TRBD1 on 6 matching bases. CDR1 and CDR2 (germline): SGHAT, FQNNGV. This CDR3 is built from 16 residues. V was trimmed by 5 bases and J by 5 bases, leaving 18 bases between them. CDR3 bases: TGTGCCAGCAGCACTCCCATTGACAGGATAACCGGGGAGCTGTTTTTT. Translated: CASSTPIDRITGELFF.

The chain carries TRBV5-1 and TRBJ2-7, with D maybe TRBD2 (7 bases). The germline CDR1 and CDR2 sequences are SGHRS and YFSETQ. The V end was cut by 0 bases, the J end by 4 bases, with 17 bases between. The CDR3 is 16 residues long. The chain's CDR3 is CASSLVGSGTLYEQYF. In DNA form, the CDR3 reads TGCGCCAGCAGCTTGGTAGGCAGCGGGACACTGTACGAGCAGTACTTC.

The table lists this clone with a count of one. V and J are TRBV29-1 and TRBJ2-7; D remains ambiguous. The germline V gene has CDR1 SQVTM and CDR2 ANQGSEA. Trimming removed 3 bases from V and 3 bases from J, with 9 bases in between. The CDR3 totals 12 residues. CDR3: CSVEVVGYEQYF. The CDR3 coding sequence is TGCAGCGTTGAGGTTGTCGGCTACGAGCAGTACTTC.

This chain connects TRBV19 to TRBJ1-4; 7 nucleotides line up with TRBD1. The CDR3 sequence is 17 residues long. Per germline, CDR1 LNHDA and CDR2 SQIVND (reference sequence). V lost 2 bases and J lost 1; bases outside the gene matches: 7. CDR3 region: CASSISVWTGTNEKLFF. CDR3 bases: TGTGCCAGTAGTATATCGGTTTGGACAGGAACTAATGAAAAACTGTTTTTT.

This clone occurred once. The rearrangement uses TRBV2 and TRBJ1-2; the D gene is possibly TRBD1 (6 bases). Trimming pared 2 bases from V and 4 bases from J, leaving 14 bases between. This CDR3 is 15 amino acids long. Germline V gene data show CDR1 as SNHLY and CDR2 as FYNNEI. CDR3 coding DNA: TGTGCCAGCAGTGAATCCGGGGGGGGCGGCTATGGCTACACCTTC. Translating it yields CASSESGGGGYGYTF.

The gene calls are TRBV4-1 and TRBJ2-7; 8 bases fit TRBD2. Trimming removed 4 bases from V and 6 bases from J; junction bases left unmatched: 11. CDR3 length: 15 amino acids. The V gene's germline CDR1 is MGHRA and CDR2 YSYEKL. CDR3 DNA sequence: TGCGCCAGCAGCCTCGGAGCGGGAGACGCTGGCGAGCAGTACTTC. As protein: CASSLGAGDAGEQYF.

The chain recombines TRBV5-1 with TRBJ2-1; D might be TRBD1 (5 bases). Germline V gives CDR1 SGHRS, CDR2 YFSETQ. The CDR3 is made up of 17 amino acids. V lost 0 bases to trimming and J lost 0 bases, with 13 bases between them. The CDR3 sequence is CASSLDVTGSSYNEQFF. The CDR3 DNA reads as TGCGCCAGCAGCTTGGATGTCACAGGAAGCTCCTACAATGAGCAGTTCTTC.

In its sample, this clone ranks as medium-sized. The CDR3 carries no conserved terminal phenylalanine or tryptophan, so it likely arises from a read error. Because the CDR3's place on the DNA is in doubt, the DNA is left out and the CDR3 is given as listed by TCRdb. This CDR3 is CASLSGLLVRAGE. The chain is built from TRBV21-1 and TRBJ2-7; the D call TRBD2 from the table was never checked on the DNA. TRBV21-1 is labeled a pseudogene. The CDR3 totals 13 residues, both ends included.

This sequence joins TRBV7-6 and TRBJ2-1; TRBD2 matches 11 bases. Losses at the gene ends were 4 bases for V and 8 bases for J; bases not matched to a gene: 10. The CDR3 extends over 16 amino acids. Germline V gives CDR1 SGHVS, CDR2 FNYEAQ. The DNA for the CDR3 is TGTGCCAGCAGCTCCCCCTTAGCGGGAGGGCACGATGAGCAGTTCTTC. Protein sequence: CASSSPLAGGHDEQFF.

This chain links TRBV4-1 with TRBJ1-2; weak D call: TRBD1 (6 bases). Trimming shortened V by 4 bases and J by 3 bases, and 21 bases separated the two germline ends. Per germline, CDR1 MGHRA and CDR2 YSYEKL. This CDR3 is 17 amino acids long. The CDR3, as DNA: TGCGCCAGCAGCCCCCGGGACATAGAAGGGTACTACTATGGCTACACCTTC. Residues: CASSPRDIEGYYYGYTF.

The chain is built from TRBV27 and TRBJ2-6; D might be TRBD1 (5 bases). Trimming removed 5 bases at V and 0 bases at J, with 17 bases between. The CDR3 has 18 residues. The germline gives CDR1 MNHEY, CDR2 SMNVEV (reference sequence). The chain's CDR3 is CASSPALGVTSGANVLTF. In DNA, the CDR3 is TGTGCCAGCAGTCCGGCATTAGGGGTTACCTCTGGGGCCAACGTCCTGACTTTC.

This chain links TRBV7-9 with TRBJ2-3; no clear D. The germline V and J ends were trimmed by 3 bases and 3 bases, with 13 bases remaining between them. The V gene's germline CDR1 is SEHNR and CDR2 FQNEAQ (reference sequence). This CDR3 is 15 amino acids long. The CDR3 coding sequence is TGTGCCAGCAGCTTCAAACCCAAGCTAACAGATACGCAGTATTTT. Its protein is CASSFKPKLTDTQYF. Based on the CDR3 plus reference TRBV7-9 and TRBJ2-3, the full variable domain is DTGVSQNPRHKITKRGQNVTFRCDPISEHNRLYWYRQTLGQGPEFLTYFQNEAQLEKSRLLSDRFSAERPKGSFSTLEIQRTEQGDSAMYLCASSFKPKLTDTQYFGPGTRLTVL.

In DNA, the CDR3 is TGTGCCAGCAGTGAAAATGACGGGACAGCCTACGAGCAGTACTTC. This gives the protein CASSENDGTAYEQYF. The chain combines TRBV2 with TRBJ2-7; 7 positions agree with TRBD1. The CDR3 loop spans 15 amino acids. Germline CDR1 reads SNHLY; CDR2 reads FYNNEI. The V segment lost 2 bases and the J segment 2 bases; nucleotides outside the gene matches: 6.

CDR3 loop: CASSLAGGIYEQYF. In DNA, the CDR3 is TGTGCCAGCAGCTTAGCCGGGGGAATCTACGAGCAGTACTTC. The chain has TRBV7-2 and TRBJ2-7; TRBD2 might be the D (6 bases). CDR1 and CDR2 from the germline V gene are SGHTA and FQGNSA. The V and J ends lost 0 bases and 3 bases respectively, with 9 bases between them. This CDR3 has 14 residues.

The J gene is TRBJ2-1, the V gene TRBV9, with 7 bases identical to TRBD2. The CDR3 contains 14 residues. V was clipped by 2 bases and J by 4 bases; unmatched bases: 3. Germline V gene lookup returns CDR1 SGDLS and CDR2 YYNGEE. CDR3 sequence: CASSVSGGYNEQFF. The CDR3 DNA reads as TGTGCCAGCAGCGTTTCCGGGGGGTACAATGAGCAGTTCTTC. Full variable domain (rest looked up from reference TRBV9 and TRBJ2-1): DSGVTQTPKHLITATGQRVTLRCSPRSGDLSVYWYQQSLDQGLQFLIQYYNGEERAKGNILERFSAQQFPDLHSELNLSSLELGDSALYFCASSVSGGYNEQFFGPGTRLTVL.

V gene TRBV2 combines with J gene TRBJ2-5, with 7 bases that match TRBD1. The CDR3 length is 14 residues. The germline V gene encodes CDR1 SNHLY and CDR2 FYNNEI. With 8 bases clipped from V and 5 bases from J, the junction kept 11 bases outside the gene matches. CDR3 DNA: TGTGCCAGCCCAGGGGCCAGGGGGTTGGAGACCCAGTACTTC. It encodes CASPGARGLETQYF.

Concerning this clone: At one end, the junction sequence differs from germline, possibly due to a read error. CDR3 loop: CASSKLAGYEQCF. The CDR3 DNA sequence: TGTGCCAGCAGTAAACTAGCGGGCTACGAGCAGTGCTTC. The J gene is TRBJ2-7, the V gene TRBV6-5; 9 positions match TRBD2. Germline assignment: CDR1 MNHEY and CDR2 SVGAGI. CDR3 length equals 13 residues.

This clone is a singleton in its sample. This chain joins TRBV7-3 and TRBJ2-2; 7 nucleotides agree with TRBD2. The CDR3 has 13 residues. The germline V gene has CDR1 SGHTA and CDR2 FQGTGA. Trimming took 5 bases from V and 6 from J; bases not matched to a gene: 3. The CDR3 region is CASSPSGPGELFF. CDR3 sequence (DNA): TGTGCCAGCAGCCCTAGCGGCCCCGGGGAGCTGTTTTTT.

The V and J genes are TRBV10-3 and TRBJ2-1, with D perhaps matching TRBD2 (6 bases). The CDR3 is made up of 16 amino acids. Germline V gives CDR1 ENHRY, CDR2 SYGVKD. V lost 4 bases and J lost 9, with 22 bases in between. The CDR3 loop is CAISGREISTGSEQFF. DNA of the CDR3: TGTGCCATCAGTGGTCGGGAGATAAGTACTGGGAGTGAGCAGTTCTTC.

The V call is TRBV28, the J call TRBJ1-5; possible D gene TRBD1, 5 bases. The CDR3 has 16 amino acids. The V and J ends lost 2 bases and 6 bases respectively, with 17 bases between them. Germline values: CDR1 MDHEN, CDR2 SYDVKM. The CDR3 spells CASSLGGFLMSQPQHF. The CDR3 bases are TGTGCCAGCAGTTTAGGGGGGTTTTTAATGAGTCAGCCCCAGCATTTT.

CDR3 DNA sequence: TGTGCCAGCAGTGAACTAGCAACGGCACCTGGGGCCAACGTCCTGACTTTC. This translates into CASSELATAPGANVLTF. The genes are TRBV2 and TRBJ2-6; a weak D match, TRBD2 (5 bases). The CDR3 has 17 residues. V lost 2 bases to trimming and J lost 2 bases, with 13 bases between them. Germline CDR1 SNHLY, CDR2 FYNNEI.